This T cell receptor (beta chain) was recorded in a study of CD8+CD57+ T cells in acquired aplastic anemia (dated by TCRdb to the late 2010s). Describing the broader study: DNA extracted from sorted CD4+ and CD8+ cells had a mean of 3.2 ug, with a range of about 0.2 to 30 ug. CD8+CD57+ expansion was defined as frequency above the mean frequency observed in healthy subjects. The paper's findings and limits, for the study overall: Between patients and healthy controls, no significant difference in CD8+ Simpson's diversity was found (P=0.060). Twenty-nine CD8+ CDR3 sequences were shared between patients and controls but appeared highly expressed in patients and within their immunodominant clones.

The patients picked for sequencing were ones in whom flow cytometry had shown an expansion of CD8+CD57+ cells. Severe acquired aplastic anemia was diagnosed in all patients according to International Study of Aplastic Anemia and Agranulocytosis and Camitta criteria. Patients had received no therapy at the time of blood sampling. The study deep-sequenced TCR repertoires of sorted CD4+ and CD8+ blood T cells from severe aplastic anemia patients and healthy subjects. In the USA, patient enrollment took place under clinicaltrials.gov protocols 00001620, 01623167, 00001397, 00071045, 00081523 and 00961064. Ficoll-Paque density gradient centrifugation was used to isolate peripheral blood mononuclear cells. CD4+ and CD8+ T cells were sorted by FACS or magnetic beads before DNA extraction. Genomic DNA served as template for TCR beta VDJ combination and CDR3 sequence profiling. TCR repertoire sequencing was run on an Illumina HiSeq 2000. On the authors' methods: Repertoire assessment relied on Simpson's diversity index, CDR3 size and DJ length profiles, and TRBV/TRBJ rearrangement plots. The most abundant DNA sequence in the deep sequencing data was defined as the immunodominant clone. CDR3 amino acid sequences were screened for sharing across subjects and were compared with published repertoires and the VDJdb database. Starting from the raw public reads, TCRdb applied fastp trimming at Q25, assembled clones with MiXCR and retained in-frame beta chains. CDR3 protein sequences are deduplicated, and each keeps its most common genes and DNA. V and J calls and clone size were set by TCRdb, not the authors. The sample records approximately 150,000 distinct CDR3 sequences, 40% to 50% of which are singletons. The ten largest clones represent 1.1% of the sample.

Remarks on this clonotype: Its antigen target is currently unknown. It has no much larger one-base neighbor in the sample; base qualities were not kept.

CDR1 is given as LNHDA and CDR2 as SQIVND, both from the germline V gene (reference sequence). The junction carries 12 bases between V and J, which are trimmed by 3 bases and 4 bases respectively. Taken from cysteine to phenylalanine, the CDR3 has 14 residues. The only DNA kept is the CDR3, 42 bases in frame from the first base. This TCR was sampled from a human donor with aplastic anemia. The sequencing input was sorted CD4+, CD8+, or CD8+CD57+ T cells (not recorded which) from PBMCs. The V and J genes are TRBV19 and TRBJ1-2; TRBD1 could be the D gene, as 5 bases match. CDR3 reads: CASSIGGMSYGYTF. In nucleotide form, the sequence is TGTGCCAGTAGTATCGGGGGTATGAGCTATGGCTACACCTTC.